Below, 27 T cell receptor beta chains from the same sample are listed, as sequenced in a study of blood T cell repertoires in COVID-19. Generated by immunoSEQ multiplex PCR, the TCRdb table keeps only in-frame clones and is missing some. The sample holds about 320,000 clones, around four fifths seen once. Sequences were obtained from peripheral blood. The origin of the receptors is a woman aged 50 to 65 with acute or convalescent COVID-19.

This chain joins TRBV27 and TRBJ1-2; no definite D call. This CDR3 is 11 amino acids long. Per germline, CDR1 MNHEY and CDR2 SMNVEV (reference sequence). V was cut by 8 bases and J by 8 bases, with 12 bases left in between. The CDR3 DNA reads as TGTGCCAGCGGGAGGGATTGGGGCTACACCTTC. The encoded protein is CASGRDWGYTF.

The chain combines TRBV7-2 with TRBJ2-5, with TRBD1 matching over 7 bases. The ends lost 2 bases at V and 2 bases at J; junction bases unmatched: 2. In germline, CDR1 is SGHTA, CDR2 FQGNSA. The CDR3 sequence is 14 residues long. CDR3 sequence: CASSLRDRQETQYF. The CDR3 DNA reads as TGTGCCAGCAGCTTAAGGGACAGACAAGAGACCCAGTACTTC.

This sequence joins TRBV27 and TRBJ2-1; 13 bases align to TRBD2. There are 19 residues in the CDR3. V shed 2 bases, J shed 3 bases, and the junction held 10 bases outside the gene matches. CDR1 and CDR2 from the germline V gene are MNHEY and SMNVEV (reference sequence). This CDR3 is CASSLRLAGGRSRYNEQFF. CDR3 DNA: TGTGCCAGCAGTTTACGACTAGCGGGGGGTCGAAGCCGCTACAATGAGCAGTTCTTC.

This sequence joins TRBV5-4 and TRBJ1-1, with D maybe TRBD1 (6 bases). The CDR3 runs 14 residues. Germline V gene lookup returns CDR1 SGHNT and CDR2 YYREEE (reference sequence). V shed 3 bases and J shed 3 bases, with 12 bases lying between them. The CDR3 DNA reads TGTGCCAGCAGCTCACAGGGTGGGGACACTGAAGCTTTCTTT. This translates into CASSSQGGDTEAFF.

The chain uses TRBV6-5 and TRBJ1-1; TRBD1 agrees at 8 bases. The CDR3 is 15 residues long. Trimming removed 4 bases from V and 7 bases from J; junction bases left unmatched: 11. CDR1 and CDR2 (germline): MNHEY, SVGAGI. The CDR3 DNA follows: TGTGCCAGCAGTTCCGGACCCGGGACAGGAGTTGAAGCTTTCTTT. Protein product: CASSSGPGTGVEAFF.

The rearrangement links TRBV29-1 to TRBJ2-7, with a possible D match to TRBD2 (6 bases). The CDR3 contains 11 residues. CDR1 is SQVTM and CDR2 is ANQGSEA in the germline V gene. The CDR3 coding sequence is TGCAGAACCTTGGGGGGAAAGGAGCAGTACTTC. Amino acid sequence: CRTLGGKEQYF.

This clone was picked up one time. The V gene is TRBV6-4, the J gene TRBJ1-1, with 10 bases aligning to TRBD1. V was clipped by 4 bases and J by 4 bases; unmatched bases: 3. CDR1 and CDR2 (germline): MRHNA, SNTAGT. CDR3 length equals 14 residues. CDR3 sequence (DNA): TGTGCCAGCAGTGGACAGGGGGCGGGCACTGAAGCTTTCTTT. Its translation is CASSGQGAGTEAFF.

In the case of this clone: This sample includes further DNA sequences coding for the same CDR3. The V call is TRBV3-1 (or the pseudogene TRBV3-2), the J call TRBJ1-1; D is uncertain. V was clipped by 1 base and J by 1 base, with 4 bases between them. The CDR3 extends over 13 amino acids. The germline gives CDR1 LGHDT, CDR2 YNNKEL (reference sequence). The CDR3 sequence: CASSQVQNTEAFF. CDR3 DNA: TGTGCCAGCAGCCAAGTTCAGAACACTGAAGCTTTCTTT.

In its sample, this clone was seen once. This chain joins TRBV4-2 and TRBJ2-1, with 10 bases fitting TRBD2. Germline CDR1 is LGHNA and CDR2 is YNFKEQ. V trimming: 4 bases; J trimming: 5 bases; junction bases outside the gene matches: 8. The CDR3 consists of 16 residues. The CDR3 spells CASSLDGGTSDNEQFF. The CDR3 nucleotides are TGTGCCAGCAGCCTAGACGGAGGGACTAGCGACAATGAGCAGTTCTTC.

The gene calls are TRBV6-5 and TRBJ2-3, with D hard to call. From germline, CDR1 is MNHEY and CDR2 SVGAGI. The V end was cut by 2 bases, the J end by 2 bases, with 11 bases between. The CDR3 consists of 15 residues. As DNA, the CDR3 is TGTGCCAGCAGTTACGGGCCGTCCTACACAGATACGCAGTATTTT. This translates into CASSYGPSYTDTQYF.

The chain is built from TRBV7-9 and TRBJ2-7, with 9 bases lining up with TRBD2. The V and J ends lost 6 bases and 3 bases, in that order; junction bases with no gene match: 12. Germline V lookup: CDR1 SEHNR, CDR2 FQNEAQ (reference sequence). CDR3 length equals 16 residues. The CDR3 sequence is CASSAPRASGIYEQYF. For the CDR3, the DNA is TGTGCCAGCAGTGCCCCACGGGCTAGCGGGATCTACGAGCAGTACTTC. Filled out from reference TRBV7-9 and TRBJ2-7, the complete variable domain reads DTGVSQNPRHKITKRGQNVTFRCDPISEHNRLYWYRQTLGQGPEFLTYFQNEAQLEKSRLLSDRFSAERPKGSFSTLEIQRTEQGDSAMYLCASSAPRASGIYEQYFGPGTRLTVT.

CDR3 amino acids: CASSLAGGINQPQHF. CDR3 nucleotide sequence: TGCGCCAGCAGCTTGGCCGGAGGGATCAATCAGCCCCAGCATTTT. The V call is TRBV5-1, the J call TRBJ1-5; D is undetermined. The CDR3 has 15 residues. CDR1 SGHRS and CDR2 YFSETQ come from the germline V gene. The ends were cut back, 0 bases at V and 3 bases at J, with 10 bases in the middle. Using reference TRBV5-1 and TRBJ1-5 for the parts outside the CDR3, the full variable domain is KAGVTQTPRYLIKTRGQQVTLSCSPISGHRSVSWYQQTPGQGLQFLFEYFSETQRNKGNFPGRFSGRQFSNSRSEMNVSTLELGDSALYLCASSLAGGINQPQHFGDGTRLSIL.

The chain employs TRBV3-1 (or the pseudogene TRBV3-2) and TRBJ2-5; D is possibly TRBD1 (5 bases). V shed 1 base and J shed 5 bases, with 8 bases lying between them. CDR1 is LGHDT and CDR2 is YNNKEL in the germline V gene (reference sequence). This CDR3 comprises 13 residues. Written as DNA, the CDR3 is TGTGCCAGCAGCCAAGGGGGCGTGGAGACCCAGTACTTC. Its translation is CASSQGGVETQYF.

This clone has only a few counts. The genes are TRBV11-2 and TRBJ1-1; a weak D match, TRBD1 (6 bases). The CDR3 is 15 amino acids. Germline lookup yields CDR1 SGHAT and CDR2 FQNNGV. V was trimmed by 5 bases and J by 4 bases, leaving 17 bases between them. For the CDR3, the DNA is TGTGCCAGCAGCCCAAACAGGGTCCGTGGCACTGAAGCTTTCTTT. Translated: CASSPNRVRGTEAFF.

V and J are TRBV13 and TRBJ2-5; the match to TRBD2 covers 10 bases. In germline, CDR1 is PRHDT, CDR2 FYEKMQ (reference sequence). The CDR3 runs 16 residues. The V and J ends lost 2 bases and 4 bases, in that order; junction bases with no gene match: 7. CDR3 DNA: TGTGCCAGCAGCTTACGAGTGGCTAGCGGGAGAGAGACCCAGTACTTC. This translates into CASSLRVASGRETQYF.

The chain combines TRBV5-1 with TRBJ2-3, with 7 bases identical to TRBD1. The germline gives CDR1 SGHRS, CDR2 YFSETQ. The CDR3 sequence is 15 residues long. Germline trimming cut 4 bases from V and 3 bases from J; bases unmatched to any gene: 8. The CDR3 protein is CASSRDQGVTDTQYF. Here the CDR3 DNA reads TGCGCCAGCAGCCGGGACCAGGGGGTGACAGATACGCAGTATTTT.

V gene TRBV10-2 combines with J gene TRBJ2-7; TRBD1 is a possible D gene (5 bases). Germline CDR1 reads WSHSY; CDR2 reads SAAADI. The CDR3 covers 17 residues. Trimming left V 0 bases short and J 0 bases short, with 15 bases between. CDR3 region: CASSESRPRTFSYEQYV. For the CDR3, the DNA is TGCGCCAGCAGTGAGTCGCGTCCTCGGACATTCTCCTACGAGCAGTACGTC.

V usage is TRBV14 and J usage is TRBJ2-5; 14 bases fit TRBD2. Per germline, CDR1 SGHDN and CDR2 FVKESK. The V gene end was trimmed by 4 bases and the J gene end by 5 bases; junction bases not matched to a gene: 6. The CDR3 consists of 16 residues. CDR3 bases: TGTGCCAGCAGCCCGGGACTAGCGGGGGCGTGGGAGACCCAGTACTTC. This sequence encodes CASSPGLAGAWETQYF.

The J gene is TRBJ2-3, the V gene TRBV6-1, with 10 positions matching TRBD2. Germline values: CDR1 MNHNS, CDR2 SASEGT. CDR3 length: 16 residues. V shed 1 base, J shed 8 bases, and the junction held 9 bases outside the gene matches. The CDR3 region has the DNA TGTGCCAGCAGTGAAGTAGAGCGGGGGGGTTTGAGTACGCAGTATTTT. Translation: CASSEVERGGLSTQYF.

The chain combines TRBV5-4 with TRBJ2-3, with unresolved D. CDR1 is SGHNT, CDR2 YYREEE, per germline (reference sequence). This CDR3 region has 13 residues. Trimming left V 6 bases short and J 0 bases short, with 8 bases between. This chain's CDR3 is CASTLFSTDTQYF. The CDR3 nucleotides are TGTGCCAGCACCCTGTTTAGCACAGATACGCAGTATTTT.

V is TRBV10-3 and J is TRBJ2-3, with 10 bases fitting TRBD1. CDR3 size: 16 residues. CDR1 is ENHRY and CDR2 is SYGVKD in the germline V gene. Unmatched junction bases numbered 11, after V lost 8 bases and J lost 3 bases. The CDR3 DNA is TGTGCCATCCGCCTCCCGGGACAGGGGAGGACAGATACGCAGTATTTT. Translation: CAIRLPGQGRTDTQYF.

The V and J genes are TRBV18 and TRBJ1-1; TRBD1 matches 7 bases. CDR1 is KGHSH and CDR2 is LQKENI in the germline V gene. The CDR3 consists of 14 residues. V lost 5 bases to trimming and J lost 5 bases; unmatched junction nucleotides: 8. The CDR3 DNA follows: TGTGCCAGCTCAATCAACAGGGGCGAGACTGAAGCTTTCTTT. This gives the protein CASSINRGETEAFF.

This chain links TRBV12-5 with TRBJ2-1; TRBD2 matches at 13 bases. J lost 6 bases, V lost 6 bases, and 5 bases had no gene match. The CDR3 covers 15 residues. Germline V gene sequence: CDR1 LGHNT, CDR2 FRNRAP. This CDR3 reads CASGQGLAGANEQFF. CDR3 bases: TGTGCTAGTGGCCAAGGACTAGCGGGAGCCAATGAGCAGTTCTTC. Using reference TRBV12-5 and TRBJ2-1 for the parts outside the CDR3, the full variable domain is DARVTQTPRHKVTEMGQEVTMRCQPILGHNTVFWYRQTMMQGLELLAYFRNRAPLDDSGMPKDRFSAEMPDATLATLKIQPSEPRDSAVYFCASGQGLAGANEQFFGPGTRLTVL.

The CDR3 DNA reads as TGTGCTAGTGGTTTGGGCAGACTAGCGGGGTTCGATGAGCAGTTCTTC. Protein sequence: CASGLGRLAGFDEQFF. This chain uses TRBV12-5 with TRBJ2-1; 11 bases agree with TRBD2. Trimming cost V 1 base and J 8 bases; bases outside gene matches: 7. Germline V gene data show CDR1 as LGHNT and CDR2 as FRNRAP. The CDR3 spans 16 residues. Drawing the rest from reference TRBV12-5 and TRBJ2-1, the complete variable domain is DARVTQTPRHKVTEMGQEVTMRCQPILGHNTVFWYRQTMMQGLELLAYFRNRAPLDDSGMPKDRFSAEMPDATLATLKIQPSEPRDSAVYFCASGLGRLAGFDEQFFGPGTRLTVL.

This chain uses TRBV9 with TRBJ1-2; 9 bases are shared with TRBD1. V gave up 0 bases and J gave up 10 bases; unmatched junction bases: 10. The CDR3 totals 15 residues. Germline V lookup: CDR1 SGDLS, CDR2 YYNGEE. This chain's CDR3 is CASSVGLGTGSYYTF. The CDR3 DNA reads TGTGCCAGCAGCGTAGGTCTCGGGACAGGGAGTTACTACACCTTC.

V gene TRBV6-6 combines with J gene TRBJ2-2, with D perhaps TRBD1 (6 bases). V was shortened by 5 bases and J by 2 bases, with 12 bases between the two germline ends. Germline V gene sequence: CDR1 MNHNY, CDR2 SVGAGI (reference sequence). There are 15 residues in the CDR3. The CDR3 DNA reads TGTGCCAGCAGTACGAAGACAGGAAACACCGGGGAGCTGTTTTTT. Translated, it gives CASSTKTGNTGELFF.

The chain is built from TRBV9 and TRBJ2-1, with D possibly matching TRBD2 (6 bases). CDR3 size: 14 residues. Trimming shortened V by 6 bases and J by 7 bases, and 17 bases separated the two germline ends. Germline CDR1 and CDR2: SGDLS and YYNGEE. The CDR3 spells CASNMGLPGNEQFF. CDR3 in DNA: TGTGCCAGCAACATGGGACTTCCGGGGAATGAGCAGTTCTTC. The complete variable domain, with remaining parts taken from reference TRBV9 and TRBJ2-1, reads DSGVTQTPKHLITATGQRVTLRCSPRSGDLSVYWYQQSLDQGLQFLIQYYNGEERAKGNILERFSAQQFPDLHSELNLSSLELGDSALYFCASNMGLPGNEQFFGPGTRLTVL.